Listed below are T cell receptor beta chains from one sample, sequenced in a study of beta chain features in type 1 diabetes. Measured with immunoSEQ multiplex PCR; TCRdb has only the in-frame clones, and not every one. In the table there are under 250,000 clones, around 26% of which are singletons. The sequencing input was central memory CD4+ T cells from blood. These receptors were collected from a man aged 30 to 39 in good health. Both conserved end residues are part of each CDR3. Each record gives: CDR3 protein, CDR3 DNA, V gene, D gene, J gene, clone size. The D gene is left open where the match is weak. The size field is filled for only some rows; it gives once, few, many or a size class.

CASSPPSDRITQYF TGTGCCAGCTCACCACCGAGTGATAGGATCACGCAGTATTTT TRBV18 - TRBJ2-3 -
CSALLAEAFF TGCAGCGCGTTATTGGCTGAAGCTTTCTTT TRBV29-1 - TRBJ1-1 few
CASSLARTESSNYGYTF TGTGCCAGCAGCTTAGCCAGGACAGAGTCTTCTAACTATGGCTACACCTTC TRBV7-9 - TRBJ1-2 -
CASIPRGGNTEAFF TGTGCCAGCATCCCCCGGGGCGGGAACACTGAAGCTTTCTTT TRBV6-5 - TRBJ1-1 -
CASSPQDRPGGTQYF TGTGCCAGCAGCCCCCAGGACAGGCCCGGGGGGACCCAGTACTTC TRBV9 - TRBJ2-5 -
CASSLDRVKNIQYF TGTGCCAGCAGCTTAGACAGGGTCAAAAACATTCAGTACTTC TRBV7-2 - TRBJ2-4 -
CSVRTGHYEQYF TGCAGCGTGCGGACAGGGCACTACGAGCAGTACTTC TRBV29-1 TRBD1 TRBJ2-7 -
CSVEDTAGSTDTQYF TGCAGCGTTGAAGATACCGCGGGAAGCACAGATACGCAGTATTTT TRBV29-1 - TRBJ2-3 -
CSAYHRGEAFF TGCAGTGCCTATCACCGTGGTGAAGCTTTCTTT TRBV20-1 - TRBJ1-1 -
CASSLRSGRAEEQYF TGTGCCAGCAGCTTGCGAAGCGGGAGGGCAGAAGAGCAGTACTTC TRBV5-4 TRBD2 TRBJ2-7 -
CAFGQTYEQYF TGTGCCTTCGGGCAGACCTACGAGCAGTACTTC TRBV30 - TRBJ2-7 few
CASSPGENRGTDTQYF TGCGCCAGCAGCCCAGGGGAAAATAGAGGGACAGATACGCAGTATTTT TRBV10-1 - TRBJ2-3 once
CASSSLLGDNEQFF TGTGCCAGCAGCTCCCTCTTGGGAGACAATGAGCAGTTCTTC TRBV7-6 - TRBJ2-1 few
CASSPPGGGEYHGYTF TGTGCCAGCTCACCACCGGGAGGAGGGGAGTACCATGGCTACACCTTC TRBV18 - TRBJ1-2 few
CASSSSGVNTGELFF TGTGCCAGCAGCTCTAGCGGTGTGAACACCGGGGAGCTGTTTTTT TRBV4-2 TRBD2 TRBJ2-2 few
CASSHAQGGISSTNEKLFF TGTGCCAGCAGCCATGCACAGGGGGGTATAAGCTCAACTAATGAAAAACTGTTTTTT TRBV4-2 TRBD1 TRBJ1-4 -
CAWSHETVNYGYTF TGTGCCTGGAGTCACGAGACAGTCAACTATGGCTACACCTTC TRBV30 - TRBJ1-2 -
CASSPFPGDGSEYF TGTGCCAGCAGCCCTTTCCCTGGGGACGGCTCTGAGTATTTT TRBV27 - TRBJ2-3 -
CASSQRLPETDTQYF TGTGCCAGCTCACAGCGACTCCCCGAAACAGATACGCAGTATTTT TRBV18 - TRBJ2-3 -
CASSRGPDTQYF TGTGCCAGCAGCCGGGGTCCAGATACGCAGTATTTT TRBV11-3 - TRBJ2-3 -
CASSSGLQQFF TGTGCCAGCAGTTCGGGACTCCAGCAGTTCTTC TRBV27 - TRBJ2-1 few
CASSHPPSPIEAFF TGTGCCAGCAGCCACCCTCCCTCACCGATTGAAGCTTTCTTT TRBV14 - TRBJ1-1 few
CASSLSRFDEQYF TGTGCCAGCAGCTTAAGCAGGTTCGACGAGCAGTACTTC TRBV13 - TRBJ2-7 few
CAWSVRFNEQFF TGTGCCTGGAGTGTTAGGTTTAATGAGCAGTTCTTC TRBV30 - TRBJ2-1 few
CSARDPTGQHF TGCAGTGCTAGAGATCCCACAGGGCAGCATTTT TRBV20-1 - TRBJ1-5 few
CASSPRASETDTQYF TGTGCCAGCAGCCCCCGGGCTAGCGAGACAGATACGCAGTATTTT TRBV4-2 - TRBJ2-3 -
CASSFRGGSYEQYF TGTGCCAGCAGCTTCAGGGGAGGCTCCTACGAGCAGTACTTC TRBV11-1 - TRBJ2-7 few
CSVAGGEGEQFF TGCAGCGTCGCGGGGGGGGAAGGTGAGCAGTTCTTC TRBV29-1 TRBD2 TRBJ2-1 -
CASRKDRTSSYEQYF TGTGCCAGCAGAAAGGACAGGACCAGCTCCTACGAGCAGTACTTC TRBV28 TRBD1 TRBJ2-7 few
CASSLFLTGELFF TGTGCCAGCAGCTTATTCCTCACCGGGGAGCTGTTTTTT TRBV7-2 - TRBJ2-2 -
CASSRAAPGQETQYF TGTGCCAGCAGCCGCGCGGCCCCCGGGCAAGAGACCCAGTACTTC TRBV6-5 - TRBJ2-5 few
CASSLGLAENTGELFF TGTGCCAGCAGCTTAGGACTAGCGGAGAACACCGGGGAGCTGTTTTTT TRBV7-9 TRBD2 TRBJ2-2 few
CASSYDPGGSDTQYF TGTGCCAGCAGTTACGACCCGGGGGGGTCAGATACGCAGTATTTT TRBV6-5 TRBD2 TRBJ2-3 -
CSVSQTPGRRATYVSFF TGCAGCGTTTCTCAAACCCCGGGACGGCGAGCCACCTACGTCTCGTTCTTC TRBV29-1 - TRBJ1-2 -
CASSLVGVIETQYF TGTGCCAGCAGCTTAGTCGGGGTAATAGAGACCCAGTACTTC TRBV7-2 - TRBJ2-5 many
CASKGQGLSIQYF TGTGCCAGCAAGGGACAGGGCTTGAGCATTCAGTACTTC TRBV25-1 TRBD1 TRBJ2-4 few